What follows are 20 T cell receptor beta chains derived from one specimen sequenced in a study of T cell responses to AZD1222 COVID-19 vaccine. The table came from immunoSEQ multiplex PCR; TCRdb's copy has only in-frame clones and leaves some out. The table lists 140,000 to 150,000 clones, about nine tenths of them singletons. The source material was peripheral blood, sampled on day 0 of AZD1222 vaccination. Receptors originate from an adult in good health.

The V gene is TRBV7-9, the J gene TRBJ2-5; no firm D call. The ends were cut back, 1 base at V and 0 bases at J, with 9 bases in the middle. Germline lookup yields CDR1 SEHNR and CDR2 FQNEAQ (reference sequence). This CDR3 region has 15 residues. The CDR3 is CASSLVDPNQETQYF. The CDR3 DNA is TGTGCCAGCAGCTTAGTAGACCCCAACCAAGAGACCCAGTACTTC.

This CDR3 is CASSLSPSPNEQFF. DNA of the CDR3: TGTGCCAGCAGCCTCTCGCCCTCCCCCAATGAGCAGTTCTTC. The chain combines TRBV9 with TRBJ2-1, with D hard to call. The germline CDR1 and CDR2 sequences are SGDLS and YYNGEE. The ends were cut back, 4 bases at V and 6 bases at J, with 14 bases in the middle. The CDR3 is 14 residues long.

The rearrangement uses TRBV6-6 and TRBJ1-2; a possible D gene is TRBD1 (5 bases). Deletions cut 6 bases from V and 3 bases from J, with 11 bases between. This CDR3 is 13 amino acids long. The germline V gene has CDR1 MNHNY and CDR2 SVGAGI (reference sequence). The CDR3 nucleotides read TGTGCCAGCAGCAAACAGGCGGACTATGGCTACACCTTC. Protein sequence: CASSKQADYGYTF.

This clone was observed once. The chain recombines TRBV19 with TRBJ2-3; TRBD2 is a possible D gene (5 bases). Trimming stripped 3 bases from V and 3 bases from J, with 10 bases between. This CDR3 has 14 amino acids. In germline, CDR1 is LNHDA, CDR2 SQIVND (reference sequence). The CDR3 loop reads CASSMASPTDTQYF. For the CDR3, the DNA is TGTGCCAGTAGTATGGCTAGCCCGACAGATACGCAGTATTTT. Filled out from reference TRBV19 and TRBJ2-3, the complete variable domain reads DGGITQSPKYLFRKEGQNVTLSCEQNLNHDAMYWYRQDPGQGLRLIYYSQIVNDFQKGDIAEGYSVSREKKESFPLTVTSAQKNPTAFYLCASSMASPTDTQYFGPGTRLTVL.

The genes are TRBV3-1 (or the pseudogene TRBV3-2) and TRBJ1-2; TRBD1 might be the D (5 bases). V lost 0 bases and J lost 4, with 12 bases in between. This CDR3 contains 15 residues. The germline V gene encodes CDR1 LGHDT and CDR2 YNNKEL (reference sequence). This CDR3 is CASSQDRDVAYGYTF. CDR3 nucleotides: TGTGCCAGCAGCCAAGACCGGGACGTAGCCTATGGCTACACCTTC.

V gene TRBV11-1 combines with J gene TRBJ2-3; D is perhaps TRBD1 or TRBD2 (5 bases each). CDR1 is SGHAT and CDR2 is FQDESV in the germline V gene (reference sequence). The ends were cut back, 5 bases at V and 4 bases at J, with 19 bases in the middle. This CDR3 has 16 residues. The CDR3 DNA reads TGTGCCAGCAGCCCCCGACTGTCGGGACGGGCAGATACGCAGTATTTT. As protein: CASSPRLSGRADTQYF.

The genes are TRBV10-2 and TRBJ2-3; 10 bases align to TRBD2. CDR3 size: 14 residues. J gave up 0 bases and V 6 bases, and 0 bases lay outside the gene matches. The germline V gene has CDR1 WSHSY and CDR2 SAAADI. The CDR3 DNA reads as TGCGCCAGCAGGACTAGCGGGAGCACAGATACGCAGTATTTT. Encoded protein: CASRTSGSTDTQYF.

The chain links TRBV28 to TRBJ1-2; D is possibly TRBD1 (5 bases). V was trimmed by 4 bases and J by 7 bases, leaving 13 bases between them. The CDR3 totals 13 residues. CDR1 MDHEN and CDR2 SYDVKM come from the germline V gene. This chain's CDR3 is CASSSGPGFGYTF. The CDR3 nucleotides are TGTGCCAGCAGTTCCGGTCCAGGGTTTGGCTACACCTTC.

The chain uses TRBV5-1 and TRBJ1-6; D gene unclear. There are 17 residues in the CDR3. Trimming removed 4 bases from V and 10 bases from J, with 24 bases in between. The germline V gene has CDR1 SGHRS and CDR2 YFSETQ. The CDR3 coding sequence is TGCGCCAGCAGCCACGGCCTAGGGAGGGTAAGGCGATCACCCCTCCACTTT. It translates to CASSHGLGRVRRSPLHF.

The rearrangement uses TRBV4-1 and TRBJ2-7; TRBD1 agrees at 8 bases. Losses at the gene ends were 3 bases for V and 2 bases for J; bases not matched to a gene: 6. Looked up from germline, CDR1 is MGHRA and CDR2 is YSYEKL. This CDR3 has 15 amino acids. CDR3 sequence: CASSQYGTGTYEQYF. DNA of the CDR3: TGCGCCAGCAGCCAGTATGGGACAGGAACCTACGAGCAGTACTTC.

The chain joins TRBV7-8 to TRBJ1-2; D perhaps matches TRBD1 (5 bases). Germline V CDR1 and CDR2: SGHVS, FQNEAQ. V was trimmed by 1 base and J by 8 bases, leaving 17 bases between them. The length of the CDR3 is 15 residues. The CDR3 sequence: CASSLVPGGRPGYTF. CDR3 sequence (DNA): TGTGCCAGCAGCTTAGTCCCGGGGGGTCGACCAGGCTACACCTTC.

The chain links TRBV15 to TRBJ1-1, with D unclear. The V gene lost 2 bases and the J gene lost 1 base, with 11 bases spanning the gap. CDR1 and CDR2 from the germline V gene are LNHNV and YYDKDF (reference sequence). This CDR3 has 15 residues. In nucleotides, the CDR3 is TGTGCCACCAGCAGATCACGACTTGGGAACACTGAAGCTTTCTTT. Protein product: CATSRSRLGNTEAFF.

The chain has TRBV29-1 and TRBJ1-4, with D uncertain. V was cut by 0 bases and J by 10 bases, with 15 bases left in between. This CDR3 has 14 residues. Germline CDR1 and CDR2: SQVTM and ANQGSEA. CDR3 in DNA: TGCAGCGTTGAAGATCCGGAAGTTTACGGAAAACTGTTTTTT. It codes for CSVEDPEVYGKLFF.

The chain carries TRBV15 and TRBJ1-5; the D is unclear. The CDR3 is 12 amino acids. CDR1 LNHNV and CDR2 YYDKDF come from the germline V gene (reference sequence). V was clipped by 2 bases and J by 7 bases, with 6 bases between them. CDR3 in amino acids: CATSRPPQPQHF. The CDR3 DNA follows: TGTGCCACCAGCAGACCTCCCCAGCCCCAGCATTTT.

This chain connects TRBV5-6 to TRBJ2-7; 13 bases align to TRBD2. This CDR3 spans 16 amino acids. The germline V gene encodes CDR1 SGHDT and CDR2 YYEEEE. The junction had 6 bases not matched to a gene; V was cut back by 4 bases and J by 2 bases. CDR3 region: CASSPTSGRGTYEQYF. The DNA of the CDR3 is TGTGCCAGCAGCCCCACTAGCGGGAGGGGTACCTACGAGCAGTACTTC.

This sequence joins TRBV29-1 and TRBJ1-1, with D possibly being TRBD1 (5 bases). The CDR3 contains 13 residues. The germline gives CDR1 SQVTM, CDR2 ANQGSEA. Trimming shortened V by 6 bases and J by 3 bases, and 14 bases separated the two germline ends. CDR3: CSVAGTYYTEAFF. The CDR3 DNA sequence: TGCAGCGTAGCCGGGACCTATTACACTGAAGCTTTCTTT.

V usage is TRBV5-5 and J usage is TRBJ2-1; 8 nucleotides match TRBD1. This CDR3 is built from 15 residues. Germline CDR1 reads SGHKS; CDR2 reads YYEKEE (reference sequence). J lost 3 bases, V lost 4 bases, and 6 bases had no gene match. Here the CDR3 DNA reads TGTGCCAGCAGCCCTTCCGGGACAGGCTACAATGAGCAGTTCTTC. Translation gives CASSPSGTGYNEQFF.

The genes are TRBV2 and TRBJ1-5; D gene uncertain. V lost 4 bases and J lost 1, with 11 bases in between. Germline V CDR1 and CDR2: SNHLY, FYNNEI. The CDR3 totals 15 residues. The CDR3: CASSGWGLSNQPQHF. For the CDR3, the DNA is TGTGCCAGCAGTGGCTGGGGTCTAAGCAATCAGCCCCAGCATTTT.

This clone has only one observation. V gene TRBV30 combines with J gene TRBJ1-6, with D hard to call. The germline gives CDR1 GTSNPN, CDR2 SVGIG (reference sequence). CDR3 length: 14 residues. V dropped 4 bases and J dropped 10 bases, with 17 bases sitting between them. CDR3 nucleotide sequence: TGTGCCTGGACCTGGACGGGGATAGGGTCACCCCTCCACTTT. Amino acid sequence: CAWTWTGIGSPLHF.

This clone was detected once. CDR3 sequence (DNA): TGTGCCAGCAGTCTCGGACAGGCCAGACGGGCGCAGTATTTT. This gives the protein CASSLGQARRAQYF. The V call is TRBV3-1 (or the pseudogene TRBV3-2), the J call TRBJ2-3; 7 positions match TRBD1. This CDR3 comprises 14 residues. Trimming removed 6 bases from V and 10 bases from J; junction bases left unmatched: 13. CDR1 and CDR2 from the germline V gene are LGHDT and YNNKEL (reference sequence).